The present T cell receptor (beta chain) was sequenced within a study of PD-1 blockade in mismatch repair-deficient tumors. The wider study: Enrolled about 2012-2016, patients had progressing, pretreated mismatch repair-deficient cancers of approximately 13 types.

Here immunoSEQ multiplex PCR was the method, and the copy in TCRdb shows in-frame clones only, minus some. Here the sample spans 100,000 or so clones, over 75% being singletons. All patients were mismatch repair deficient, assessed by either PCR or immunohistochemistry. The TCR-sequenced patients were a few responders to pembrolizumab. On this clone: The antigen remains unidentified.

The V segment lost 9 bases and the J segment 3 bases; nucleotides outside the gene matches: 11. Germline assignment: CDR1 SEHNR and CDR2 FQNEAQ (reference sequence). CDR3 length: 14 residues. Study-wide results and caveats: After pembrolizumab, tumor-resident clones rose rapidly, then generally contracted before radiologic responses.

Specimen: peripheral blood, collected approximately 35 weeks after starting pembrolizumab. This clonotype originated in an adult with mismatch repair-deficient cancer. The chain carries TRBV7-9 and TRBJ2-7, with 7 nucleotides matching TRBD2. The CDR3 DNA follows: TGTGCCAGAAGCATAAGCGGGACCAACTACGAGCAGTACTTC. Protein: CARSISGTNYEQYF.